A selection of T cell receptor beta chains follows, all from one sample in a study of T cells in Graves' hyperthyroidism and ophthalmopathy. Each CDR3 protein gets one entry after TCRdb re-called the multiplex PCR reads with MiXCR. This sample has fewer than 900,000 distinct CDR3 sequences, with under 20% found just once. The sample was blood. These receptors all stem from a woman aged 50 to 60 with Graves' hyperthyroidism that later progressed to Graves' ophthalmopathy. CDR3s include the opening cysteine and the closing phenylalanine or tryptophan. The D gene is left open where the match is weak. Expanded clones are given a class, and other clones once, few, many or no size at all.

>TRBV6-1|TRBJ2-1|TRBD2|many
CASSPQAGGGNEQFF
TGTGCCAGCAGTCCCCAAGCGGGGGGGGGGAATGAGCAGTTCTTC
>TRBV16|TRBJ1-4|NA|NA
CACSQFSQNEKLFF
TGTGCCTGCAGCCAATTTTCGCAGAATGAAAAACTGTTTTTT
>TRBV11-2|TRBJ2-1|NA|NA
CASSLEGYYNEQFF
TGTGCCAGCAGCTTAGAAGGGTACTACAATGAGCAGTTCTTC
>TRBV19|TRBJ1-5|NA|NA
CASSYGQVSNQPQHF
TGTGCCAGTAGTTATGGGCAGGTTAGCAATCAGCCCCAGCATTTT
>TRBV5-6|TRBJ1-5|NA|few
CASSLTRDRNQPQHF
TGTGCCAGCAGCTTGACCCGGGACCGAAATCAGCCCCAGCATTTT
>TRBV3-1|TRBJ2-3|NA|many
CASSPTDTTDTQYF
TGTGCCAGCAGCCCGACGGACACCACAGATACGCAGTATTTT
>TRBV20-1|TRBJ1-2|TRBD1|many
CSAPPETGTTYGYTF
TGCAGTGCACCTCCCGAGACAGGGACGACCTATGGCTACACCTTC
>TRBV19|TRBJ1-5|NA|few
CASSMDGDSNQPQHF
TGTGCCAGTAGTATGGACGGTGATAGCAATCAGCCCCAGCATTTT
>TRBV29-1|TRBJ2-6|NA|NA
CSVVTGSVSGANVLTF
TGCAGCGTGGTGACAGGATCTGTCTCTGGGGCCAACGTCCTGACTTTC
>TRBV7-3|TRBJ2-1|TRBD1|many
CASSFSGTGDNEQFF
TGTGCCAGCAGCTTTTCCGGGACAGGGGACAATGAGCAGTTCTTC